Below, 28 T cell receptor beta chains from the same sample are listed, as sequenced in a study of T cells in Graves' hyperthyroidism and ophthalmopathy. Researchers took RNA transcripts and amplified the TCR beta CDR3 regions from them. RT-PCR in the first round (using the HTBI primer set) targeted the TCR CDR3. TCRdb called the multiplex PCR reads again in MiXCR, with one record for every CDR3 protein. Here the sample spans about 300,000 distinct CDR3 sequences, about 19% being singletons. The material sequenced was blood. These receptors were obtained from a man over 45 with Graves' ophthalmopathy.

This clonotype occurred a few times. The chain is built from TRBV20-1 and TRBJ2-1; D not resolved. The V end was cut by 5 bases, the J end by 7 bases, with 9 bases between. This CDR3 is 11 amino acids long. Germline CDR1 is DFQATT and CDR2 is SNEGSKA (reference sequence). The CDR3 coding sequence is TGCAGTGCTCAACGGTGGAATGAGCAGTTCTTC. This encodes CSAQRWNEQFF.

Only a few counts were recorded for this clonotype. The CDR3 protein is CASTEGPHNEQFF. CDR3 coding DNA: TGCGCCAGCACGGAAGGACCTCACAATGAGCAGTTCTTC. V and J are TRBV5-1 and TRBJ2-1; D remains unclear. This CDR3 region has 13 residues. Trimming pared 6 bases from V and 5 bases from J, leaving 12 bases between. The germline CDR1 and CDR2 sequences are SGHRS and YFSETQ.

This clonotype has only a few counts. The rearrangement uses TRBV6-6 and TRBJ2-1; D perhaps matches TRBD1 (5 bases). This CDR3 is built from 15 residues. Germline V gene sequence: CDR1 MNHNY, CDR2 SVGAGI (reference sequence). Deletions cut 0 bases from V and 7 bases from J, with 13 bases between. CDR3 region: CASSYSQGLGNEQFF. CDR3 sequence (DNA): TGTGCCAGCAGTTACTCGCAGGGTCTTGGTAATGAGCAGTTCTTC.

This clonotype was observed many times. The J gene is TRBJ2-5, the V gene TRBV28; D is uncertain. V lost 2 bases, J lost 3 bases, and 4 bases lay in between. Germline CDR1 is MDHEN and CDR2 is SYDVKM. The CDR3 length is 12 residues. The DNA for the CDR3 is TGTGCCAGCAGTTTAAACGAAGAGACCCAGTACTTC. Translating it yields CASSLNEETQYF.

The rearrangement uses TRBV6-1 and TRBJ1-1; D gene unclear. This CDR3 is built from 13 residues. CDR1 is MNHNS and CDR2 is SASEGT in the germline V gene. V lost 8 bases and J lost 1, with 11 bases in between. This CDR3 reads CASPSAANTEAFF. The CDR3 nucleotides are TGTGCCAGCCCCTCGGCGGCGAACACTGAAGCTTTCTTT.

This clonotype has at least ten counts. CDR3 protein: CASSLLAGRDSNSPLHF. CDR3 bases: TGTGCCAGCAGTTTATTGGCAGGGAGGGATAGTAATTCACCCCTCCACTTT. The chain uses TRBV28 and TRBJ1-6; possibly TRBD1 for D (5 bases). The CDR3 consists of 17 residues. Germline V lookup: CDR1 MDHEN, CDR2 SYDVKM. V was pared by 1 base and J by 6 bases, with 16 bases between.

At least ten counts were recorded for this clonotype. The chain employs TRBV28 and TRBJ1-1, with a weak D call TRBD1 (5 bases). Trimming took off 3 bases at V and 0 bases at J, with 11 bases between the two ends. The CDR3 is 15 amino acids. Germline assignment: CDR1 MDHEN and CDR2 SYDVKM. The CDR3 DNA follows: TGTGCCAGCAGTTTGGGGGGGGTACTGAACACTGAAGCTTTCTTT. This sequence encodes CASSLGGVLNTEAFF.

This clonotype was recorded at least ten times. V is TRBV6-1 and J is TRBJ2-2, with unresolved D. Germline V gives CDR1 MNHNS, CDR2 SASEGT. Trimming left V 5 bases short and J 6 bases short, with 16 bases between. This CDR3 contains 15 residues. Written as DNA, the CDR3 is TGTGCCAGCAGTCTCGAACGGCATTTGGCCGGGGAGCTGTTTTTT. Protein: CASSLERHLAGELFF.

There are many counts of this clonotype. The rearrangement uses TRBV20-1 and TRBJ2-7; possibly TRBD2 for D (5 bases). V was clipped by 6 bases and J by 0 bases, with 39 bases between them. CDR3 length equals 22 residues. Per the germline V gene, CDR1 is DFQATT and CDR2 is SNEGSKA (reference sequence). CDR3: CSAPRPEPGPARASFSSYEQYF. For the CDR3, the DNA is TGCAGTGCGCCTAGGCCCGAGCCAGGACCGGCGAGGGCTAGCTTCTCCTCCTACGAGCAGTACTTC.

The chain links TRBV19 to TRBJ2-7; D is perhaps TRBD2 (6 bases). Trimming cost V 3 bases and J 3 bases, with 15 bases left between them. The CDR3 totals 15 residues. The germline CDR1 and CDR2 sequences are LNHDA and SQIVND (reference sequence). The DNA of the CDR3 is TGTGCCAGTAGTATCTCCCGGGGGAAAGGCTACGAGCAGTACTTC. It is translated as CASSISRGKGYEQYF.

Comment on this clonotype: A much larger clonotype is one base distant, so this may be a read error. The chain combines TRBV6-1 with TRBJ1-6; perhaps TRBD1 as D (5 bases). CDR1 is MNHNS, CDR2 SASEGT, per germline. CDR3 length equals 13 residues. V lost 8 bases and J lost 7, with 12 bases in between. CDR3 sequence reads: CASGGTQNSPLHF. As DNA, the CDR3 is TGTGCCAGCGGCGGGACGCAGAATTCACCCCTCCACTTT.

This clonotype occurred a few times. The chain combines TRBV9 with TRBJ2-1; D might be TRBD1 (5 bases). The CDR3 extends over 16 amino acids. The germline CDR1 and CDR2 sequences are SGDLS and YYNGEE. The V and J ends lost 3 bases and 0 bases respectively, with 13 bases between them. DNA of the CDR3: TGTGCCAGCAGCGAGGGTGGACAAAGCTCCTACAATGAGCAGTTCTTC. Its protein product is CASSEGGQSSYNEQFF.

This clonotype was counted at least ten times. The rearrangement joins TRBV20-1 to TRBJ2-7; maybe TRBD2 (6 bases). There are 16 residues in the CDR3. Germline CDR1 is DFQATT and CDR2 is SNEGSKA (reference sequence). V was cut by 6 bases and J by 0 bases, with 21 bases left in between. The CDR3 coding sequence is TGCAGTGCCCAACCAGGCGGGACCGAGAGCTCCTACGAGCAGTACTTC. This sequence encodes CSAQPGGTESSYEQYF.

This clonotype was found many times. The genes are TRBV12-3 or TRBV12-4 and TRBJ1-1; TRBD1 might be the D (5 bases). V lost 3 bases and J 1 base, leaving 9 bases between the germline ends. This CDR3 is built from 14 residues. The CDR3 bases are TGTGCCAGCAGTTTCAGAGGGACGAACACTGAAGCTTTCTTT. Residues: CASSFRGTNTEAFF.

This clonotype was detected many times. DNA for the CDR3: TGTGCCAGCAGGAGGACAGGGTATGGCTACACCTTC. It translates to CASRRTGYGYTF. The V and J genes are TRBV6-1 and TRBJ1-2, with 8 bases lining up with TRBD1. This CDR3 contains 12 residues. In germline, CDR1 is MNHNS, CDR2 SASEGT. With V trimmed by 6 bases and J by 5 bases, 2 bases remained unmatched.

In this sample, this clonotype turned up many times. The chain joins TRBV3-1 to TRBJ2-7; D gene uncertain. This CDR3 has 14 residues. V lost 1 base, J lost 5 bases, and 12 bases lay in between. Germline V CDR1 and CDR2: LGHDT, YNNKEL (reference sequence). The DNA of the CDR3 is TGTGCCAGCAGCCAAGTGGCAGGCGGCCACGAGCAGTACTTC. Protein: CASSQVAGGHEQYF.

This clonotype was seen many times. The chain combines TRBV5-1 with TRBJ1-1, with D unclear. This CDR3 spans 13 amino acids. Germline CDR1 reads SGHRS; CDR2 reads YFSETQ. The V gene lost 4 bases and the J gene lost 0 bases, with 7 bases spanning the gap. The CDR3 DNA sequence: TGCGCCAGCAGCGCTGACGTGAACACTGAAGCTTTCTTT. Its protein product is CASSADVNTEAFF.

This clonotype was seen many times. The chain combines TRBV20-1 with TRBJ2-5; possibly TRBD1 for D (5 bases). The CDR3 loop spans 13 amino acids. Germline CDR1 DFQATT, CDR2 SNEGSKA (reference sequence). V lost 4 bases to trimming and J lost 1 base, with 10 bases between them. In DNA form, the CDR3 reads TGCAGTGCTACAGACAGCAGCCAAGAGACCCAGTACTTC. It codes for CSATDSSQETQYF.

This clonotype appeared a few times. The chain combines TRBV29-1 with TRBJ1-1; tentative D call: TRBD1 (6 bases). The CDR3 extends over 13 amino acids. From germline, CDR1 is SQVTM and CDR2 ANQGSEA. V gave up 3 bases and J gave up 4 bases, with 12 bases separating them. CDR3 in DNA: TGCAGCGTTGACGAACAGGGTGGCACTGAAGCTTTCTTT. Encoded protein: CSVDEQGGTEAFF.

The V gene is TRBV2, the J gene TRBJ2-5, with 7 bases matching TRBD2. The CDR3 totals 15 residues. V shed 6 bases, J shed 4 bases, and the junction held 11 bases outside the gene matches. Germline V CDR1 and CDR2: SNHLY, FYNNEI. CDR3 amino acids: CASSPSGIGGETQYF. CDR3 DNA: TGTGCCAGCAGCCCGAGCGGGATCGGAGGAGAGACCCAGTACTTC. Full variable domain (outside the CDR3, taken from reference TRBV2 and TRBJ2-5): EPEVTQTPSHQVTQMGQEVILRCVPISNHLYFYWYRQILGQKVEFLVSFYNNEISEKSEIFDDQFSVERPDGSNFTLKIRSTKLEDSAMYFCASSPSGIGGETQYFGPGTRLLVL.

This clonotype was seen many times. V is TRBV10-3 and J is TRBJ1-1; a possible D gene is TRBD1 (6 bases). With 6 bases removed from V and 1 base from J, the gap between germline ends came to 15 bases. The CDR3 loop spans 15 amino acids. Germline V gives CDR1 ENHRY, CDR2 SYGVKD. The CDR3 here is CAISHPQGKNTEAFF. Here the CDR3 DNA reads TGTGCCATCAGCCACCCACAGGGAAAGAACACTGAAGCTTTCTTT.

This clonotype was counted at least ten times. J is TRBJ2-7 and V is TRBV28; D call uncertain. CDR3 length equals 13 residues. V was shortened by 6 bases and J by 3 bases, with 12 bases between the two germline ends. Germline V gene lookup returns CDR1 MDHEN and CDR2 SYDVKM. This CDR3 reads CASRWGGDYEQYF. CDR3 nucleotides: TGTGCCAGCAGGTGGGGTGGGGACTACGAGCAGTACTTC.

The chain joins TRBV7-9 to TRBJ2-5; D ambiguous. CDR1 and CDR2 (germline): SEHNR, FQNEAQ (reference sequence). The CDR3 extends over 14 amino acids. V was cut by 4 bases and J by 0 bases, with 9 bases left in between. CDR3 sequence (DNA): TGTGCCAGCAGCTCCCGACTTTACCAAGAGACCCAGTACTTC. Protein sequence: CASSSRLYQETQYF.

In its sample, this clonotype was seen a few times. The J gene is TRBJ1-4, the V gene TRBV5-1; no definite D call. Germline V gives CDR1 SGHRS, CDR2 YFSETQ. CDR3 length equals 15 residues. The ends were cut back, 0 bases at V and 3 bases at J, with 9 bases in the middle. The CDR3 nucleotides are TGCGCCAGCAGCTTGGAGTACGGAGCTAATGAAAAACTGTTTTTT. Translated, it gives CASSLEYGANEKLFF.

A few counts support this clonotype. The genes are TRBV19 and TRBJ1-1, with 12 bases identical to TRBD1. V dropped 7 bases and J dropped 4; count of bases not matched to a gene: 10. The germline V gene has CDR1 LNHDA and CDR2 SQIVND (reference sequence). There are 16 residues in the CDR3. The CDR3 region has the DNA TGTGCCAGTACCCTTATCCGGGACAGGGGGCCCACTGAAGCTTTCTTT. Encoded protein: CASTLIRDRGPTEAFF. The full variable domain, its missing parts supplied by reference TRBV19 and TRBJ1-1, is DGGITQSPKYLFRKEGQNVTLSCEQNLNHDAMYWYRQDPGQGLRLIYYSQIVNDFQKGDIAEGYSVSREKKESFPLTVTSAQKNPTAFYLCASTLIRDRGPTEAFFGQGTRLTVV.

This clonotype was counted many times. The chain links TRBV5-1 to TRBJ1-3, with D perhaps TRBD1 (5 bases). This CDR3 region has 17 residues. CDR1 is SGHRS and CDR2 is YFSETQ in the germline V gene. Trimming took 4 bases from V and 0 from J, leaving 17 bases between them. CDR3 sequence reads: CASSHDTFTGSGNTIYF. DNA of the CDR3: TGCGCCAGCAGCCACGACACTTTTACAGGCTCTGGAAACACCATATATTTT.

The CDR3 sequence: CASSLSGTSAPSREQYF. CDR3 DNA: TGTGCCAGCAGCCTATCCGGGACTAGCGCCCCCTCCCGCGAGCAGTACTTC. The chain has TRBV7-8 and TRBJ2-7; 10 bases fit TRBD2. With 5 bases clipped from V and 6 bases from J, the junction kept 16 bases outside the gene matches. Germline V lookup: CDR1 SGHVS, CDR2 FQNEAQ. CDR3 length: 17 amino acids. Full variable domain (missing parts from reference TRBV7-8 and TRBJ2-7): GAGVSQSPRYKVAKRGQDVALRCDPISGHVSLFWYQQALGQGPEFLTYFQNEAQLDKSGLPSDRFFAERPEGSVSTLKIQRTQQEDSAVYLCASSLSGTSAPSREQYFGPGTRLTVT.

The CDR3 DNA is TGTGCCAGCGGATACATAGCGGGAGGGTACACCGGGGAGCTGTTTTTT. This codes for CASGYIAGGYTGELFF. The chain carries TRBV7-9 and TRBJ2-2; TRBD2 agrees at 11 bases. Trimming cost V 8 bases and J 3 bases; bases outside gene matches: 8. Germline CDR1 and CDR2: SEHNR and FQNEAQ (reference sequence). CDR3 length: 16 amino acids.